This T cell receptor beta chain was retrieved from a study of blood T cell repertoires in COVID-19. Study-level background: The study drew acute and convalescent COVID-19 samples from the United States, Italy and Spain.

How the authors handled the data: Estimated nucleated cell counts came from reference gene primer amplification. Produced via immunoSEQ multiplex PCR; TCRdb's table is partial and in-frame only. The V and J calls and clone size were taken over from that table, and D and trimming were inferred from the DNA. The table lists around 95,000 clones, 87% of them singletons. The germline V gene has CDR1 SGHVS and CDR2 FQNEAQ. The V gene end was trimmed by 1 base and the J gene end by 0 bases; junction bases not matched to a gene: 2. The CDR3 is made up of 16 amino acids. The clonotype originates from a man aged 30 to 45 in a cohort sampled during active COVID-19. The sequencing sample was made of peripheral blood. The V and J genes are TRBV7-8 and TRBJ2-1, with 8 bases identical to TRBD2. CDR3 sequence (DNA): TGTGCCAGCAGCTTAGGGGCGGGGGGCTCCTACAATGAGCAGTTCTTC. Translated: CASSLGAGGSYNEQFF.